These 2 T cell receptor beta chains share one sample of origin, sequenced in a study of Tregs in tolerant kidney transplant recipients. TCRdb keeps only in-frame clones here, not all; method: immunoSEQ multiplex PCR. The sample records roughly 46,000 clones, roughly nine tenths being singletons. Sequences were obtained from Tregs from blood. The receptor set was obtained from a human donor in good health.

The chain joins TRBV5-5 to TRBJ1-5; D gene unclear. With 1 base removed from V and 3 bases from J, the gap between germline ends came to 11 bases. The CDR3 extends over 15 amino acids. The germline gives CDR1 SGHKS, CDR2 YYEKEE (reference sequence). This chain's CDR3 is CASSLSPRLNQPQHF. CDR3 in DNA: TGTGCCAGCAGCTTGTCTCCAAGGCTCAATCAGCCCCAGCATTTT.

The CDR3 DNA reads TGTGCCAGCAGTTTGCTAGCGGGAGGGTCCTACGAGCAGTACTTC. Protein sequence: CASSLLAGGSYEQYF. The genes are TRBV6-5 and TRBJ2-5; 12 bases are shared with TRBD2. Near its end, the DNA agrees better with TRBJ2-7, so the J call may be wrong. CDR1 MNHEY and CDR2 SVGAGI come from the germline V gene. The CDR3 runs 15 residues.